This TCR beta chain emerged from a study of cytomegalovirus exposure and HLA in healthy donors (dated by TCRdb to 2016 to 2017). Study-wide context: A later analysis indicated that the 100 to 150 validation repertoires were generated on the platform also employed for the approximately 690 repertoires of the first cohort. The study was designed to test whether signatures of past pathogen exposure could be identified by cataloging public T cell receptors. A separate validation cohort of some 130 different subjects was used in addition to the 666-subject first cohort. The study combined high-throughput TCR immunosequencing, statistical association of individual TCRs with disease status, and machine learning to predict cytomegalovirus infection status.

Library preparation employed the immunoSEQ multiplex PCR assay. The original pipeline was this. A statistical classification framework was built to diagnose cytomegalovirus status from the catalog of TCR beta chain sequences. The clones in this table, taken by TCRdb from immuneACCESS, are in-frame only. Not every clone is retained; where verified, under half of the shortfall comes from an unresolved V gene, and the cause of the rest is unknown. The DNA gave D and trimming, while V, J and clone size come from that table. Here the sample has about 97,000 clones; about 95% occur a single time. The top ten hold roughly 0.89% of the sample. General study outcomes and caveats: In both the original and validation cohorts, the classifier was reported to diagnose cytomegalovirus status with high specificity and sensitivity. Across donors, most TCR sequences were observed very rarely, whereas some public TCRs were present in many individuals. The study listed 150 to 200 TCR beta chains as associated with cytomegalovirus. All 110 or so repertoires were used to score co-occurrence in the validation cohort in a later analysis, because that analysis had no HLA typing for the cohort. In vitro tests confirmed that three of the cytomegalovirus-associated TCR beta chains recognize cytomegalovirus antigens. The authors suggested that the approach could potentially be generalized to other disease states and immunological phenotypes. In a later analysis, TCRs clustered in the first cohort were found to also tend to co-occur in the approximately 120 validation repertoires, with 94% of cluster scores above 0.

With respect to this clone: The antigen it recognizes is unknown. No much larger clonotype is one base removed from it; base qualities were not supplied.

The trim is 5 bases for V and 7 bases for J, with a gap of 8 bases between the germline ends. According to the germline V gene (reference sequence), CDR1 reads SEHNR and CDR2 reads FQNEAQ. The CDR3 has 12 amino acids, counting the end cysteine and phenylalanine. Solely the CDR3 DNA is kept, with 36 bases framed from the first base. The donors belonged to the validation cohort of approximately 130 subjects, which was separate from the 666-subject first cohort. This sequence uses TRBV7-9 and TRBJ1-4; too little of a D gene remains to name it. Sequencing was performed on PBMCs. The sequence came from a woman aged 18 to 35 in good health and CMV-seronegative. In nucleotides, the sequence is TGTGCCAGCAGCCCCCAGGCTGAAAAACTGTTTTTT. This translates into CASSPQAEKLFF.